The present TCR beta chain was sequenced within a study of CD8+ T cells in alopecia areata. Study results and caveats: Relative to normal scalp, lesional scalp, especially alopecia totalis/universalis, showed higher clonality.

This clone was observed a few times. Its antigen is as yet unknown. This sample's treatment: oral pan-JAK inhibitor, 5-10 mg twice daily. cDNA reverse transcribed from extracted RNA served as the sequencing template. Using immunoSEQ multiplex PCR, the repertoire was profiled, and TCRdb retains in-frame clones only, with some absent. The repertoire holds approximately 180,000 clones, with less than 70% as singletons. With 3 bases removed from V and 3 bases from J, the gap between germline ends came to 10 bases. The CDR3 consists of 14 residues. Germline loops: CDR1 SGHAT, CDR2 FQNNGV. The sequence came from a human donor with alopecia areata. The sequences come from CD4+ T cells sorted from blood, collected between weeks 49 and 50, from a patient treated with tofacitinib. The chain has TRBV11-2 and TRBJ2-3; possibly TRBD2 for D (6 bases). CDR3 region: CASSLELATDTQYF. DNA of the CDR3: TGTGCCAGCAGCTTGGAACTAGCTACAGATACGCAGTATTTT.